This T cell receptor (beta chain) was observed in a study of CD8+ T cells in alopecia areata. General study results and limits: A single nonresponder leaves the baseline CD8+ expansion link to response uncertain. Many expanded lesional clones persisted in scalp and blood during tofacitinib.

A remark on this clone: What it recognizes is unknown.

Noted treatment: oral pan-JAK inhibitor, 5-10 mg twice daily. Reverse transcribed after extraction, RNA yielded cDNA as the sequencing template. Repertoires were generated with immunoSEQ multiplex PCR, while TCRdb's copy carries only in-frame clones and drops some. Of 35,000 to 45,000 clones in the sample, 80% to 95% were seen once. This CDR3 is 17 amino acids long. V lost 6 bases and J lost 2; bases outside the gene matches: 17. The germline V gene has CDR1 SQVTM and CDR2 ANQGSEA. The chain joins TRBV29-1 to TRBJ2-5; 8 bases agree with TRBD1. Sequences were derived from CD8+ T cells sorted from blood, sampled at week 24, from a patient treated with tofacitinib. The TCR comes from a human donor with alopecia areata. CDR3 bases: TGCAGCGTCCCCGCGGCGGCGGGTGGGACAGGTCAAGAGACCCAGTACTTC. It is translated as CSVPAAAGGTGQETQYF.